The present entry profiles one T cell receptor beta chain with its context. This clonotype came up a few times. What this receptor recognizes is not known. The input lacks base qualities; no much larger clone sits a single base away. This sample stems from a study of patients and donors after allogeneic stem cell transplantation (dated by TCRdb to 2018 to 2020). The CDR3 runs 17 residues from the cysteine to the phenylalanine. Only CDR3 DNA is held: 51 bases, read in frame from base 1. CDR1 and CDR2 (LGHDT, YNNKEL) derive from the germline V gene (reference sequence). Ends trimmed: V by 4 bases, J by 7 bases; bases unmatched to a gene: 15. Library creation used RT-PCR. The run used a NextSeq 550. TCRdb reprocessing: public reads trimmed at Q25 with fastp, clones called with MiXCR, in-frame beta chains kept. Every distinct CDR3 protein forms one entry, paired with its most common genes and DNA. The table for this sample lists hundreds of thousands of distinct CDR3 sequences; roughly 17% of them were counted only once. The ten largest clones capture 7.2% of the sample.

Here the chain combines TRBV3-1 and TRBJ1-2; a stretch of 10 junction bases matches TRBD1. This TCR was sampled from a human donor who was either an allogeneic HSCT recipient or a stem cell or donor lymphocyte infusion donor (not recorded which). It is not recorded whose cells these are; they may come from a transplant donor. What was sequenced was blood, either unsorted or a sorted T cell fraction (not recorded which). CDR3 sequence: CASSRLSPGQGRGGYTF. The sequenced DNA is TGTGCCAGCAGCCGACTTTCCCCGGGACAGGGGAGAGGTGGCTACACCTTC.